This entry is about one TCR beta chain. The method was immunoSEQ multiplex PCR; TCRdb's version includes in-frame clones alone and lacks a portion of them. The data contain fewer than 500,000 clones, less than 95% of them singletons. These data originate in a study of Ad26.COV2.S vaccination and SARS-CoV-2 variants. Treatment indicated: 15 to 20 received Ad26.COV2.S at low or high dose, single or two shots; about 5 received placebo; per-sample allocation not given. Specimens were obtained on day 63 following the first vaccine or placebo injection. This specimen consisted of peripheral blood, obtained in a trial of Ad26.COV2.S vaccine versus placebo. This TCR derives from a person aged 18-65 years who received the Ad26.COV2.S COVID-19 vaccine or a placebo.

CDR3: CASSYSDEKLFF. DNA for the CDR3: TGTGCCAGCAGTTACTCAGATGAAAAACTGTTTTTT. The chain has TRBV6-5 and TRBJ1-4; D ambiguous. Per the germline V gene, CDR1 is MNHEY and CDR2 is SVGAGI. The CDR3 extends over 12 amino acids. V was trimmed by 0 bases and J by 6 bases, leaving 2 bases between them.